These 25 T cell receptor beta chains were sequenced from one sample in a study of blood T cell repertoires in COVID-19 (dated by TCRdb to the early 2020s). Library method: the immunoSEQ multiplex PCR assay. TCRdb stores this immuneACCESS table with in-frame sequences only. Part of the clones is absent; in the studies checked, under half of the shortfall reflects unresolved V genes, and no reason is known for the rest. This sample lists roughly 300,000 clones; roughly 88% were detected once. In total, the top ten clones hold about 8.5% of the sample. Sequenced input: peripheral blood. All receptors come from a man between 18 and 29 years old with active or convalescent COVID-19.

In its sample, this clone was seen once. The rearrangement uses TRBV5-5 and TRBJ2-2, with 8 bases identical to TRBD2. J gave up 0 bases and V 1 base, and 5 bases lay outside the gene matches. The CDR3 has 17 residues. CDR1 and CDR2 from the germline V gene are SGHKS and YYEKEE (reference sequence). The CDR3 protein is CASSLYGGASNTGELFF. Here the CDR3 DNA reads TGTGCCAGCAGCTTGTACGGGGGGGCCTCGAACACCGGGGAGCTGTTTTTT.

The J gene is TRBJ1-6, the V gene TRBV9; possibly TRBD1 for D (5 bases). Germline lookup yields CDR1 SGDLS and CDR2 YYNGEE. Between the trimmed V and J ends, which lost 3 bases and 7 bases, there was a span of 14 bases. The length of the CDR3 is 15 residues. The CDR3 DNA is TGTGCCAGCAGCGCGGGGGTACAGAGAAATTCACCCCTCCACTTT. Protein sequence: CASSAGVQRNSPLHF. Combining the CDR3 with reference TRBV9 and TRBJ1-6 gives the whole variable domain DSGVTQTPKHLITATGQRVTLRCSPRSGDLSVYWYQQSLDQGLQFLIQYYNGEERAKGNILERFSAQQFPDLHSELNLSSLELGDSALYFCASSAGVQRNSPLHFGNGTRLTVT.

This chain links TRBV6-4 with TRBJ2-1, with 9 bases aligning to TRBD1. The CDR3 covers 15 residues. The germline gives CDR1 MRHNA, CDR2 SNTAGT. The V segment lost 3 bases and the J segment 5 bases; nucleotides outside the gene matches: 5. CDR3 DNA: TGTGCCAGCAGTGAGGGACAGGGTGGGAACAATGAGCAGTTCTTC. Translating it yields CASSEGQGGNNEQFF.

This sequence joins TRBV29-1 and TRBJ2-5, with D perhaps matching TRBD2 (6 bases). This CDR3 comprises 16 residues. Trimming left V 7 bases short and J 4 bases short, with 25 bases between. Germline V gene data show CDR1 as SQVTM and CDR2 as ANQGSEA. CDR3 residues: CSAVGWGERVGETQYF. The CDR3 nucleotides read TGCAGCGCTGTGGGTTGGGGGGAACGGGTAGGAGAGACCCAGTACTTC.

Concerning this clone: The same CDR3 can be traced to other DNA sequences in this sample. V is TRBV5-6 and J is TRBJ1-2; 11 bases fit TRBD1. J was trimmed by 8 bases and V by 4 bases; bases with no gene match: 4. CDR1 SGHDT and CDR2 YYEEEE come from the germline V gene. This CDR3 comprises 13 residues. The chain's CDR3 is CASSRGTGGGYTF. As DNA, the CDR3 is TGTGCCAGCAGCCGAGGGACAGGGGGAGGCTACACCTTC.

The chain combines TRBV10-1 with TRBJ2-1; possible D gene TRBD2, 5 bases. The ends were cut back, 6 bases at V and 5 bases at J, with 20 bases in the middle. From germline, CDR1 is WNHNN and CDR2 SYGVQD (reference sequence). The CDR3 runs 16 residues. The CDR3 DNA is TGCGCCAGCAGGAGGGTAGTGGAGGCTCCCAACAATGAGCAGTTCTTC. Encoded protein: CASRRVVEAPNNEQFF.

The chain links TRBV9 to TRBJ1-5, with no clear D. Germline V lookup: CDR1 SGDLS, CDR2 YYNGEE. The germline V and J ends were trimmed by 4 bases and 0 bases, with 23 bases remaining between them. This CDR3 is built from 19 residues. CDR3 nucleotides: TGTGCCAGCAGCCCTCGACGGGAGCCCGACCCTTATAGCAATCAGCCCCAGCATTTT. It is translated as CASSPRREPDPYSNQPQHF.

This chain connects TRBV18 to TRBJ1-2, with TRBD1 as a possible D gene (6 bases). Deletions cut 3 bases from V and 3 bases from J, with 14 bases between. Germline CDR1 KGHSH, CDR2 LQKENI. The CDR3 is 15 residues long. CDR3 protein: CASSPTDRSHYGYTF. The CDR3 nucleotides are TGTGCCAGCTCACCGACGGACAGAAGTCACTATGGCTACACCTTC.

The chain uses TRBV9 and TRBJ2-2; 9 positions agree with TRBD2. There are 18 residues in the CDR3. CDR1 is SGDLS and CDR2 is YYNGEE in the germline V gene. V gave up 4 bases and J gave up 4 bases; unmatched junction bases: 14. CDR3 amino acids: CASSLRKAGGRVTGELFF. CDR3 DNA: TGTGCCAGCAGCCTCCGAAAAGCGGGGGGTCGTGTCACCGGGGAGCTGTTTTTT.

The chain recombines TRBV2 with TRBJ2-1, with 7 bases lining up with TRBD2. Losses at the gene ends were 8 bases for V and 8 bases for J; bases not matched to a gene: 6. The CDR3 is 12 residues long. Germline V gene data show CDR1 as SNHLY and CDR2 as FYNNEI. CDR3 region: CASWEGSDEQFF. The DNA of the CDR3 is TGTGCCAGCTGGGAGGGGTCGGATGAGCAGTTCTTC. The full variable domain, in which reference TRBV2 and TRBJ2-1 provide the parts outside the CDR3, is EPEVTQTPSHQVTQMGQEVILRCVPISNHLYFYWYRQILGQKVEFLVSFYNNEISEKSEIFDDQFSVERPDGSNFTLKIRSTKLEDSAMYFCASWEGSDEQFFGPGTRLTVL.

The V and J genes are TRBV2 and TRBJ1-5; TRBD1 aligns across 7 bases. This CDR3 has 17 amino acids. Germline V gene sequence: CDR1 SNHLY, CDR2 FYNNEI. Germline trimming cut 4 bases from V and 5 bases from J; bases unmatched to any gene: 14. CDR3 sequence reads: CASSVGRGVRGDQPQHF. CDR3 DNA sequence: TGTGCCAGCAGTGTGGGGCGCGGGGTCAGGGGGGATCAGCCCCAGCATTTT. The full variable domain, its missing parts supplied by reference TRBV2 and TRBJ1-5, is EPEVTQTPSHQVTQMGQEVILRCVPISNHLYFYWYRQILGQKVEFLVSFYNNEISEKSEIFDDQFSVERPDGSNFTLKIRSTKLEDSAMYFCASSVGRGVRGDQPQHFGDGTRLSIL.

The chain recombines TRBV25-1 with TRBJ2-1; 7 nucleotides agree with TRBD1. Germline-derived CDR1 and CDR2 are MGHDK and SYGVNS. This CDR3 spans 17 amino acids. With V trimmed by 2 bases and J by 6 bases, 13 bases remained unmatched. The CDR3 loop is CASSEGSGGRLFNEQFF. The CDR3 nucleotides are TGTGCCAGCAGTGAAGGCTCAGGGGGTAGGCTCTTCAATGAGCAGTTCTTC. Together with reference TRBV25-1 and TRBJ2-1, the CDR3 gives the full variable domain: EADIYQTPRYLVIGTGKKITLECSQTMGHDKMYWYQQDPGMELHLIHYSYGVNSTEKGDLSSESTVSRIRTEHFPLTLESARPSHTSQYLCASSEGSGGRLFNEQFFGPGTRLTVL.

The rearrangement uses TRBV7-9 and TRBJ2-1; the match to TRBD1 covers 8 bases. This CDR3 is 12 amino acids long. V shed 10 bases and J 7 bases; nucleotides not matched to a gene: 6. Germline CDR1 reads SEHNR; CDR2 reads FQNEAQ (reference sequence). The CDR3 here is CAIRTGLNEQFF. The CDR3 DNA sequence: TGTGCCATCAGGACAGGGTTGAATGAGCAGTTCTTC.

The gene calls are TRBV5-1 and TRBJ1-4; 7 bases match TRBD1. V trimming: 6 bases; J trimming: 0 bases; junction bases outside the gene matches: 2. This CDR3 spans 14 amino acids. Germline V lookup: CDR1 SGHRS, CDR2 YFSETQ. The CDR3 nucleotides read TGCGCCAGCAAAACAGGGGCAACTAATGAAAAACTGTTTTTT. Protein product: CASKTGATNEKLFF.

This clone was recorded only once. J is TRBJ1-2 and V is TRBV2; D not certain. The CDR3 runs 15 residues. V gave up 6 bases and J gave up 3 bases, with 17 bases separating them. The germline gives CDR1 SNHLY, CDR2 FYNNEI. This CDR3 reads CASSPGSPPDYGYTF. The CDR3 coding sequence is TGTGCCAGCAGCCCAGGTTCCCCCCCGGACTATGGCTACACCTTC.

The genes are TRBV19 and TRBJ1-2; TRBD1 is a possible D gene (5 bases). Germline V gene sequence: CDR1 LNHDA, CDR2 SQIVND (reference sequence). The CDR3 has 14 residues. V was cut by 5 bases and J by 8 bases, with 18 bases left in between. CDR3 DNA: TGTGCCAGTAGTTCAGGACATGCAGTCGTGGGCTACACCTTC. It is translated as CASSSGHAVVGYTF.

This clone was seen just once. The CDR3 loop is CASSFSGGLLTDTQYF. DNA for the CDR3: TGTGCCAGCAGCTTTTCAGGGGGGCTGCTTACAGATACGCAGTATTTT. This chain uses TRBV7-2 with TRBJ2-3; D is possibly TRBD1 (7 bases). The CDR3 is 16 residues long. Between the trimmed V and J ends, which lost 3 bases and 3 bases, there was a span of 16 bases. Germline assignment: CDR1 SGHTA and CDR2 FQGNSA.

This clone was seen only once. The chain recombines TRBV3-1 (or the pseudogene TRBV3-2) with TRBJ2-2; 12 bases match TRBD2. Germline V gene lookup returns CDR1 LGHDT and CDR2 YNNKEL (reference sequence). This CDR3 contains 16 residues. Unmatched junction bases numbered 3, after V lost 1 base and J lost 6 bases. The CDR3 loop is CASSQGLAGVSGELFF. In DNA form, the CDR3 reads TGTGCCAGCAGCCAAGGACTAGCGGGGGTCTCCGGGGAGCTGTTTTTT.

The chain couples TRBV18 to TRBJ2-7; D is undetermined. V was clipped by 2 bases and J by 3 bases, with 8 bases between them. Germline lookup yields CDR1 KGHSH and CDR2 LQKENI. This CDR3 is 13 amino acids long. The CDR3 is CASSPNGDYEQYF. The CDR3 bases are TGTGCCAGCTCACCAAATGGAGACTACGAGCAGTACTTC.

V is TRBV6-5 and J is TRBJ1-1; the match to TRBD1 covers 8 bases. The junction had 11 bases not matched to a gene; V was cut back by 6 bases and J by 5 bases. In germline, CDR1 is MNHEY, CDR2 SVGAGI. CDR3 length: 15 amino acids. The CDR3 DNA is TGTGCCAGCAGCCGACCTAACAGGGGGGGTACTGAAGCTTTCTTT. This translates into CASSRPNRGGTEAFF.

In DNA, the CDR3 is TGCAGTGCTAGTGAAGGACTAGCGGGGGGGAAGGAGCAGTACTTC. It specifies CSASEGLAGGKEQYF. The chain is built from TRBV20-1 and TRBJ2-7, with TRBD2 matching 15 bases. The V gene's germline CDR1 is DFQATT and CDR2 SNEGSKA (reference sequence). The trim removed 3 bases at V and 7 bases at J, leaving 7 bases unmatched. The CDR3 consists of 15 residues.

The count of this clone is one. V and J are TRBV6-6 and TRBJ2-1; unclear D gene. Trimming stripped 6 bases from V and 6 bases from J, with 18 bases between. The CDR3 length is 15 residues. Germline lookup yields CDR1 MNHNY and CDR2 SVGAGI (reference sequence). As DNA, the CDR3 is TGTGCCAGCAGCAGCCTCGGTAATAGAGGCAATGAGCAGTTCTTC. Its translation is CASSSLGNRGNEQFF.

V gene TRBV18 combines with J gene TRBJ1-5; no clear D gene. The V end lost 1 base, the J end lost 5 bases, and 6 bases lay between the germline ends. CDR3 size: 13 residues. The germline V gene has CDR1 KGHSH and CDR2 LQKENI. CDR3 residues: CASSPQQDQPQHF. The CDR3, as DNA: TGTGCCAGCTCACCACAGCAGGATCAGCCCCAGCATTTT.

V gene TRBV5-4 combines with J gene TRBJ1-1; D is perhaps TRBD1 (5 bases). The V gene's germline CDR1 is SGHNT and CDR2 YYREEE (reference sequence). The V end lost 4 bases, the J end lost 7 bases, and 17 bases lay between the germline ends. The CDR3 has 14 amino acids. CDR3 loop: CASSGRVVGREAFF. The CDR3, as DNA: TGTGCCAGCAGCGGCAGGGTGGTGGGTCGTGAAGCTTTCTTT.

The chain couples TRBV3-1 (or the pseudogene TRBV3-2) to TRBJ2-7; D is ambiguous. With 0 bases removed from V and 5 bases from J, the gap between germline ends came to 8 bases. The CDR3 is 13 residues long. Germline CDR1 is LGHDT and CDR2 is YNNKEL (reference sequence). The CDR3, as DNA: TGTGCCAGCAGCCAAGATGGAGTCAACGAGCAGTACTTC. Its translation: CASSQDGVNEQYF.